The rows below give T cell receptor beta chains drawn from one sample of a study of blood T cell repertoires in COVID-19. Clones were read by immunoSEQ multiplex PCR, and TCRdb kept only the in-frame ones, dropping some. The sample has approximately 280,000 clones, around nine tenths seen once. Sequencing was done on a sample of PBMCs or T cells enriched from blood (not recorded which). Receptor source: a woman aged 18-30 years who had recovered from COVID-19. CDR3s include the opening cysteine and the closing phenylalanine or tryptophan. Each record gives: CDR3 protein, CDR3 DNA, V gene, J gene, clone size, D gene. The D gene is left open where the match is weak. Clone size is shown for a subset of rows, as once, few, many or a class of expanded clone.

cdr3_aa: CASSLNGLSYNEQFF
cdr3_nt: TGTGCCAGCAGTTTGAACGGACTTTCCTACAATGAGCAGTTCTTC
v_call: TRBV28
j_call: TRBJ2-1
clone_size: -
d_call: -

cdr3_aa: CASSPGTKNPNSPLHF
cdr3_nt: TGCGCCAGCAGCCCGGGGACAAAGAATCCTAATTCACCCCTCCACTTT
v_call: TRBV5-1
j_call: TRBJ1-6
clone_size: once
d_call: -

cdr3_aa: CASSQVDGGRTEAFF
cdr3_nt: TGTGCCAGCAGCCAAGTGGACGGGGGGAGAACTGAAGCTTTCTTT
v_call: TRBV7-2
j_call: TRBJ1-1
clone_size: -
d_call: -

cdr3_aa: CAWQTGDGYTF
cdr3_nt: TGTGCCTGGCAGACAGGGGATGGCTACACCTTC
v_call: TRBV30
j_call: TRBJ1-2
clone_size: -
d_call: TRBD1

cdr3_aa: CASSLWGGAETQYF
cdr3_nt: TGTGCCAGCAGCCTCTGGGGAGGGGCCGAGACCCAGTACTTC
v_call: TRBV7-2
j_call: TRBJ2-5
clone_size: -
d_call: TRBD2

cdr3_aa: CASSPRGQGAQGYTF
cdr3_nt: TGTGCCAGCAGCCCGAGGGGACAGGGGGCTCAAGGCTACACCTTC
v_call: TRBV5-4
j_call: TRBJ1-2
clone_size: -
d_call: TRBD1

cdr3_aa: CASSLPGRVVNEKLFF
cdr3_nt: TGTGCCAGCAGTCTCCCTGGGAGGGTAGTTAATGAAAAACTGTTTTTT
v_call: TRBV28
j_call: TRBJ1-4
clone_size: -
d_call: -

cdr3_aa: CASSLEGVSTIGEQYF
cdr3_nt: TGCGCCAGCAGCTTGGAGGGGGTGAGTACAATTGGAGAGCAGTACTTC
v_call: TRBV5-1
j_call: TRBJ2-7
clone_size: -
d_call: -

cdr3_aa: CASSPTGWRIYEQYF
cdr3_nt: TGTGCCAGCTCACCTACAGGGTGGCGCATATACGAGCAGTACTTC
v_call: TRBV18
j_call: TRBJ2-7
clone_size: -
d_call: -

cdr3_aa: CASSSKRTSGPYNEQFF
cdr3_nt: TGCGCCAGCAGCTCCAAAAGAACTAGCGGGCCATACAATGAGCAGTTCTTC
v_call: TRBV5-1
j_call: TRBJ2-1
clone_size: -
d_call: TRBD2

cdr3_aa: CASSNRGLVQETQYF
cdr3_nt: TGTGCCAGTAGTAACCGGGGACTAGTCCAAGAGACCCAGTACTTC
v_call: TRBV19
j_call: TRBJ2-5
clone_size: -
d_call: TRBD2

cdr3_aa: CASTVGASGNTIYF
cdr3_nt: TGTGCCAGCACGGTTGGGGCCTCTGGAAACACCATATATTTT
v_call: TRBV2
j_call: TRBJ1-3
clone_size: -
d_call: -

cdr3_aa: CASSRRTGSGNTIYF
cdr3_nt: TGTGCCAGTAGCCGCCGGACAGGGTCAGGAAACACCATATATTTT
v_call: TRBV19
j_call: TRBJ1-3
clone_size: -
d_call: TRBD1

cdr3_aa: CASSLSGVSYGYTF
cdr3_nt: TGTGCCAGCAGTTTATCCGGGGTTTCCTATGGCTACACCTTC
v_call: TRBV27
j_call: TRBJ1-2
clone_size: -
d_call: -

cdr3_aa: CASKWTSENGELFF
cdr3_nt: TGTGCCAGCAAGTGGACTAGCGAAAACGGGGAGCTGTTTTTT
v_call: TRBV6-5
j_call: TRBJ2-2
clone_size: -
d_call: TRBD2

cdr3_aa: CASSKGLAGLDTQYF
cdr3_nt: TGTGCCAGTAGTAAAGGACTAGCGGGATTGGATACGCAGTATTTT
v_call: TRBV19
j_call: TRBJ2-3
clone_size: -
d_call: TRBD2

cdr3_aa: CASARDRDYEQYF
cdr3_nt: TGTGCCAGCGCCCGGGACAGGGACTACGAGCAGTACTTC
v_call: TRBV28
j_call: TRBJ2-7
clone_size: -
d_call: TRBD1

cdr3_aa: CASSYHLAGTQETQYF
cdr3_nt: TGTGCCAGCAGTTATCATCTAGCGGGGACCCAAGAGACCCAGTACTTC
v_call: TRBV6-2/TRBV6-3
j_call: TRBJ2-5
clone_size: -
d_call: TRBD2

cdr3_aa: CASSLTRQGNQPQHF
cdr3_nt: TGTGCCAGCAGTTTAACCCGCCAGGGAAATCAGCCCCAGCATTTT
v_call: TRBV6-2/TRBV6-3
j_call: TRBJ1-5
clone_size: few
d_call: -

cdr3_aa: CAGRQAQNTEAFF
cdr3_nt: TGTGCCGGGAGACAGGCCCAAAACACTGAAGCTTTCTTT
v_call: TRBV30
j_call: TRBJ1-1
clone_size: -
d_call: -

cdr3_aa: CATSDSGTGGQPQHF
cdr3_nt: TGTGCCACCAGTGACTCAGGGACAGGGGGTCAGCCCCAGCATTTT
v_call: TRBV24-1
j_call: TRBJ1-5
clone_size: -
d_call: TRBD1

cdr3_aa: CATSDTEGIGELFF
cdr3_nt: TGTGCCACCAGTGACACCGAGGGTATCGGGGAGCTGTTTTTT
v_call: TRBV24-1
j_call: TRBJ2-2
clone_size: once
d_call: -

cdr3_aa: CASSQSGQGSDTQYF
cdr3_nt: TGCGCCAGCAGCCAATCAGGACAGGGGTCAGATACGCAGTATTTT
v_call: TRBV4-3
j_call: TRBJ2-3
clone_size: -
d_call: TRBD1

cdr3_aa: CASSILPGLRSYEQYF
cdr3_nt: TGTGCCAGCTCGATTTTGCCGGGACTCCGGTCCTACGAGCAGTACTTC
v_call: TRBV18
j_call: TRBJ2-7
clone_size: -
d_call: -

cdr3_aa: CASSEYGSYYNEQFF
cdr3_nt: TGTGCCAGCAGTGAATACGGGTCCTACTACAATGAGCAGTTCTTC
v_call: TRBV6-1
j_call: TRBJ2-1
clone_size: -
d_call: -

cdr3_aa: CASSLPPGHPYEQYF
cdr3_nt: TGTGCCAGCAGTTTACCCCCGGGACACCCCTACGAGCAGTACTTC
v_call: TRBV28
j_call: TRBJ2-7
clone_size: once
d_call: -

cdr3_aa: CASSSWDRDEQFF
cdr3_nt: TGTGCCAGCAGTTCCTGGGACAGGGATGAGCAGTTCTTC
v_call: TRBV12-3/TRBV12-4
j_call: TRBJ2-1
clone_size: -
d_call: TRBD1

cdr3_aa: CASSFRTEVDEQYF
cdr3_nt: TGTGCCAGCAGCTTTCGCACGGAGGTCGACGAGCAGTACTTC
v_call: TRBV5-8
j_call: TRBJ2-7
clone_size: -
d_call: -

cdr3_aa: CASSTRQPANYGYTF
cdr3_nt: TGTGCCAGCAGTACGAGACAGCCTGCCAACTATGGCTACACCTTC
v_call: TRBV28
j_call: TRBJ1-2
clone_size: -
d_call: -

cdr3_aa: CASSSPGRVDEQYF
cdr3_nt: TGTGCCAGCAGTAGTCCCGGCAGGGTGGACGAGCAGTACTTC
v_call: TRBV28
j_call: TRBJ2-7
clone_size: -
d_call: -

cdr3_aa: CSVILGGLSNQPQHF
cdr3_nt: TGCAGCGTGATCCTGGGGGGGCTTAGCAATCAGCCCCAGCATTTT
v_call: TRBV29-1
j_call: TRBJ1-5
clone_size: -
d_call: -

cdr3_aa: CASSQESGRGQGAVYF
cdr3_nt: TGTGCCAGCAGCCAAGAGTCGGGTCGGGGACAGGGGGCTGTGTACTTC
v_call: TRBV3-1/TRBV3-2
j_call: TRBJ2-5
clone_size: few
d_call: TRBD1

cdr3_aa: CASSLALSSYEQYF
cdr3_nt: TGTGCCAGCAGCTTGGCCCTTAGCTCCTACGAGCAGTACTTC
v_call: TRBV5-6
j_call: TRBJ2-7
clone_size: -
d_call: -

cdr3_aa: CAISGARDTEAFF
cdr3_nt: TGTGCCATCAGTGGGGCCAGGGACACTGAAGCTTTCTTT
v_call: TRBV10-3
j_call: TRBJ1-1
clone_size: once
d_call: -

cdr3_aa: CASSPGSPEAFF
cdr3_nt: TGTGCCAGCAGCCCAGGGAGTCCTGAAGCTTTCTTT
v_call: TRBV6-2/TRBV6-3
j_call: TRBJ1-1
clone_size: -
d_call: -

cdr3_aa: CASSLRGYEQYF
cdr3_nt: TGTGCCAGCAGTTTGCGGGGCTACGAGCAGTACTTC
v_call: TRBV12-3/TRBV12-4
j_call: TRBJ2-7
clone_size: -
d_call: -

cdr3_aa: CASSMARLWGYTF
cdr3_nt: TGTGCCAGTAGTATGGCCCGTTTGTGGGGCTACACCTTC
v_call: TRBV19
j_call: TRBJ1-2
clone_size: -
d_call: -

cdr3_aa: CASSQEGGAWFNTDTQYF
cdr3_nt: TGCGCCAGCAGCCAAGAAGGGGGCGCGTGGTTCAACACAGATACGCAGTATTTT
v_call: TRBV4-3
j_call: TRBJ2-3
clone_size: few
d_call: TRBD1

cdr3_aa: CASSLIQGIYNEQFF
cdr3_nt: TGCGCCAGCAGCTTGATACAGGGCATCTACAATGAGCAGTTCTTC
v_call: TRBV5-1
j_call: TRBJ2-1
clone_size: -
d_call: -

cdr3_aa: CASSLDGGSYEQYF
cdr3_nt: TGTGCCAGCAGCTTGGACGGGGGGTCCTACGAGCAGTACTTC
v_call: TRBV5-4
j_call: TRBJ2-7
clone_size: -
d_call: TRBD2

cdr3_aa: CATSIDRGHYEQYF
cdr3_nt: TGTGCCACCAGCATAGACAGGGGCCACTACGAGCAGTACTTC
v_call: TRBV15
j_call: TRBJ2-7
clone_size: -
d_call: TRBD1

cdr3_aa: CASSLRGTAGYGYTF
cdr3_nt: TGTGCCAGCAGTTTACGGGGGACGGCCGGCTATGGCTACACCTTC
v_call: TRBV28
j_call: TRBJ1-2
clone_size: -
d_call: -

cdr3_aa: CASDSKGILSGTTNTGELFF
cdr3_nt: TGTGCCAGTGACAGCAAAGGGATACTTAGCGGGACCACAAACACCGGGGAGCTGTTTTTT
v_call: TRBV19
j_call: TRBJ2-2
clone_size: -
d_call: TRBD2

cdr3_aa: CASSVGLAAPQETQYF
cdr3_nt: TGTGCCAGCAGCGTGGGTCTAGCGGCCCCCCAAGAGACCCAGTACTTC
v_call: TRBV9
j_call: TRBJ2-5
clone_size: -
d_call: TRBD2

cdr3_aa: CASRPAGLLDGYTF
cdr3_nt: TGTGCCAGCAGGCCAGCGGGCCTCTTAGACGGCTACACCTTC
v_call: TRBV6-5
j_call: TRBJ1-2
clone_size: once
d_call: -

cdr3_aa: CASGTLTGTYNYGYTF
cdr3_nt: TGTGCCAGCGGGACCCTCACAGGGACGTATAACTATGGCTACACCTTC
v_call: TRBV28
j_call: TRBJ1-2
clone_size: -
d_call: -

cdr3_aa: CASSFGWSNEQFF
cdr3_nt: TGTGCCAGCAGTTTTGGTTGGAGCAATGAGCAGTTCTTC
v_call: TRBV27
j_call: TRBJ2-1
clone_size: -
d_call: -

cdr3_aa: CASTLQSNFYEQYF
cdr3_nt: TGTGCCAGCACCCTCCAAAGCAATTTCTACGAGCAGTACTTC
v_call: TRBV11-2
j_call: TRBJ2-7
clone_size: -
d_call: -

cdr3_aa: CASRWTGSGNQPQHF
cdr3_nt: TGTGCCAGCAGATGGACAGGGTCCGGCAATCAGCCCCAGCATTTT
v_call: TRBV28
j_call: TRBJ1-5
clone_size: -
d_call: TRBD1

cdr3_aa: CASSTFQGYSSTDTQYF
cdr3_nt: TGTGCCAGTAGTACGTTTCAGGGTTATTCGTCCACAGATACGCAGTATTTT
v_call: TRBV19
j_call: TRBJ2-3
clone_size: -
d_call: -

cdr3_aa: CASSLTGFKGYTF
cdr3_nt: TGTGCCAGCAGTTTAACAGGGTTTAAGGGCTACACCTTC
v_call: TRBV28
j_call: TRBJ1-2
clone_size: -
d_call: -

cdr3_aa: CASSTVEGRNVHQPQHF
cdr3_nt: TGTGCCAGTAGTACTGTGGAGGGCCGGAACGTGCATCAGCCCCAGCATTTT
v_call: TRBV19
j_call: TRBJ1-5
clone_size: -
d_call: -

cdr3_aa: CASSQGPSGSVDTQYF
cdr3_nt: TGCGCCAGCAGCCAAGGTCCTAGCGGGAGTGTAGATACGCAGTATTTT
v_call: TRBV4-1
j_call: TRBJ2-3
clone_size: -
d_call: TRBD2

cdr3_aa: CASSNGLAGQETQYF
cdr3_nt: TGCGCCAGCAGCAACGGACTAGCGGGGCAAGAGACCCAGTACTTC
v_call: TRBV5-1
j_call: TRBJ2-5
clone_size: -
d_call: TRBD2